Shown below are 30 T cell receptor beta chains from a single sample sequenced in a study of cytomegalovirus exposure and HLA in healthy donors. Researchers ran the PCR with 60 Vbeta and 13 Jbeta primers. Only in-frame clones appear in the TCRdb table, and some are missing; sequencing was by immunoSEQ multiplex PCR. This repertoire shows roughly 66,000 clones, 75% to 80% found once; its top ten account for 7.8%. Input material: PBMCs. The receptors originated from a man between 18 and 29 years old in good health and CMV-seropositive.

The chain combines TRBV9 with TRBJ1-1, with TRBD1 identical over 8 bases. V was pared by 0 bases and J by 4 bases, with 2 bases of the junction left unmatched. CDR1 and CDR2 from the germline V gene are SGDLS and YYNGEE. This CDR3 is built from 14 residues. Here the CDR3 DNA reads TGTGCCAGCAGCGTAGCAGGGGGCAGCACTGAAGCTTTCTTT. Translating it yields CASSVAGGSTEAFF.

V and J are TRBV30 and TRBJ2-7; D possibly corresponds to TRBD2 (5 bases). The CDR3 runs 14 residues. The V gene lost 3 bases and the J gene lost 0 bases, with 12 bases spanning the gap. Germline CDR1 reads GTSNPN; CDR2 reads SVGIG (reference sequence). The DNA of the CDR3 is TGTGCCTGGAGACCGGGGTCGAGCTCCTACGAGCAGTACTTC. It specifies CAWRPGSSSYEQYF.

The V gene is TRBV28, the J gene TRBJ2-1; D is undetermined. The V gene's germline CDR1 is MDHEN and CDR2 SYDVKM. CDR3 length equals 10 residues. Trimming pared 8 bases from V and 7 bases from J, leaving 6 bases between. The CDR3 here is CASGPNEQFF. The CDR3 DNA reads TGTGCCAGCGGGCCGAATGAGCAGTTCTTC.

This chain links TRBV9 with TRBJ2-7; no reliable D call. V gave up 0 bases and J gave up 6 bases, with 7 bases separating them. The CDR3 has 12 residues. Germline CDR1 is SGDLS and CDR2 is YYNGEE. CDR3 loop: CASSVGNSEQYF. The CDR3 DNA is TGTGCCAGCAGCGTAGGAAATAGCGAGCAGTACTTC.

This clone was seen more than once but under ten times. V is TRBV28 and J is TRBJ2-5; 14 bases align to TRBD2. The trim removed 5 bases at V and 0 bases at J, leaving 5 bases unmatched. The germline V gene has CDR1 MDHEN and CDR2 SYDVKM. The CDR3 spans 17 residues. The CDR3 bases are TGTGCCAGCAGTGGACTAGCGGGGGGACTGTACCAAGAGACCCAGTACTTC. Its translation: CASSGLAGGLYQETQYF.

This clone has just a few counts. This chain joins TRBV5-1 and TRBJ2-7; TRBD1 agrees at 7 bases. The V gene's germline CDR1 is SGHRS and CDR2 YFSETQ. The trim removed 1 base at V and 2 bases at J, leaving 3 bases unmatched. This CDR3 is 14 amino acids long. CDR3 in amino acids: CASSLTGVAYEQYF. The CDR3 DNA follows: TGCGCCAGCAGCTTGACAGGGGTCGCCTACGAGCAGTACTTC.

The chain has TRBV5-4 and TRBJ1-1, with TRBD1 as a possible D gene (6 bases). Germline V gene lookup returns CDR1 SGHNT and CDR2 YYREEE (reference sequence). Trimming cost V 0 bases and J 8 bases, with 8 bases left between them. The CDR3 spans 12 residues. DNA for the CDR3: TGTGCCAGCAGCTTGGAACAGGGCGAAGCTTTCTTT. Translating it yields CASSLEQGEAFF.

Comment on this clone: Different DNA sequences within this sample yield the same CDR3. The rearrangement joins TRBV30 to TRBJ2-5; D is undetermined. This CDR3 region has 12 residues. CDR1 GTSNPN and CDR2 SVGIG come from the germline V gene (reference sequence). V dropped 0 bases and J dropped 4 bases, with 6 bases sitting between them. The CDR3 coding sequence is TGTGCCTGGAGTGTGTCGGGAGAGACCCAGTACTTC. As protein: CAWSVSGETQYF.

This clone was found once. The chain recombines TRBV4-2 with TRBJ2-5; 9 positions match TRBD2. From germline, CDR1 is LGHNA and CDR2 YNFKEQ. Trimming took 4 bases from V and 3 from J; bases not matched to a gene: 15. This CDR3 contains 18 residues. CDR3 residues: CASSPTPQQASGKETQYF. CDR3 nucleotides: TGTGCCAGCAGCCCGACCCCCCAACAGGCTAGCGGGAAAGAGACCCAGTACTTC.

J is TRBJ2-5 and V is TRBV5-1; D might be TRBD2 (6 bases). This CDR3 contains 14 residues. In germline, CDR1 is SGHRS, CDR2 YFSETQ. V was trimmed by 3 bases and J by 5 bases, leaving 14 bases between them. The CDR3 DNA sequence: TGCGCCAGCAGCTCCGTTGGGGAGGCGGAGACCCAGTACTTC. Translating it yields CASSSVGEAETQYF.

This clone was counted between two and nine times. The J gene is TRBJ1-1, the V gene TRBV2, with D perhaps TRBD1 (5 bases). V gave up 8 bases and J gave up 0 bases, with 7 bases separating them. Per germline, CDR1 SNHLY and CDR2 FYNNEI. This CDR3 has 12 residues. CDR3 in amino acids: CASQDMNTEAFF. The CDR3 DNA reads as TGTGCCAGCCAGGACATGAACACTGAAGCTTTCTTT.

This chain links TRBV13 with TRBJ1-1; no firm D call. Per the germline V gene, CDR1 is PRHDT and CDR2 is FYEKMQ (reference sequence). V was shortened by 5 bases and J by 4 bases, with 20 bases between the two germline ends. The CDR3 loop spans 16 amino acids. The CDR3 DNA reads TGTGCCAGCAGCCCACTCGGTGGGCGGGAGGGCACTGAAGCTTTCTTT. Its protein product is CASSPLGGREGTEAFF.

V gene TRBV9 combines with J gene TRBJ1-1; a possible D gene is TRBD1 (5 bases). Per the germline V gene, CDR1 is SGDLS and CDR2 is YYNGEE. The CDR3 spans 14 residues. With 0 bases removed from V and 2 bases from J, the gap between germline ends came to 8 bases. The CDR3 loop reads CASSVGQLNTEAFF. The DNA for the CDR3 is TGTGCCAGCAGCGTAGGACAGCTTAACACTGAAGCTTTCTTT. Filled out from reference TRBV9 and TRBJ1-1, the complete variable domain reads DSGVTQTPKHLITATGQRVTLRCSPRSGDLSVYWYQQSLDQGLQFLIQYYNGEERAKGNILERFSAQQFPDLHSELNLSSLELGDSALYFCASSVGQLNTEAFFGQGTRLTVV.

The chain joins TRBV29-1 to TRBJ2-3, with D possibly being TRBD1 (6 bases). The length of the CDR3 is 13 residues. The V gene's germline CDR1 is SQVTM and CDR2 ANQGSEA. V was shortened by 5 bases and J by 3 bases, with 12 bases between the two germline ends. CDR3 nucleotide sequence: TGCAGCGTTACAGGGATTGTTACAGATACGCAGTATTTT. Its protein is CSVTGIVTDTQYF.

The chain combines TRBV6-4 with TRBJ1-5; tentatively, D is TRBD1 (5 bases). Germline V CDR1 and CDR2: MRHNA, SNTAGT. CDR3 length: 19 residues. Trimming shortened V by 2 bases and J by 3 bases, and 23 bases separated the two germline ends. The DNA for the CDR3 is TGTGCCAGCAGTGACCCGGGCGCAGGGAGGCGTAGCATCAATCAGCCCCAGCATTTT. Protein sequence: CASSDPGAGRRSINQPQHF.

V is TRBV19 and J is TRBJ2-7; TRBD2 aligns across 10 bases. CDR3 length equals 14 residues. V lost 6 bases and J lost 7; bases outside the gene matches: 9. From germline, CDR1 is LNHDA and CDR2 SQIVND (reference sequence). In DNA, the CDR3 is TGTGCCAGTAGGGTACTAGCGGGAAGGGGTGAGCAGTACTTC. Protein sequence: CASRVLAGRGEQYF.

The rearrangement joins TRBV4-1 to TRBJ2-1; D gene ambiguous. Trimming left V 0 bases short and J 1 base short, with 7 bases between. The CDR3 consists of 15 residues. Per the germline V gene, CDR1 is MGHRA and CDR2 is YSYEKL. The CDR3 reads CASSQELVSYNEQFF. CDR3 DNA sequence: TGCGCCAGCAGCCAAGAATTAGTATCCTACAATGAGCAGTTCTTC.

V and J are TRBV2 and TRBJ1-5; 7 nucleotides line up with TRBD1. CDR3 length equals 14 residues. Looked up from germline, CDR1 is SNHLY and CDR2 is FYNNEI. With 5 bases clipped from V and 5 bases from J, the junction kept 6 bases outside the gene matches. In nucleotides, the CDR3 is TGTGCCAGCAGTCTACAGGGGTATTATCAGCCCCAGCATTTT. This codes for CASSLQGYYQPQHF. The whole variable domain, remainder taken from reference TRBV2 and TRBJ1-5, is EPEVTQTPSHQVTQMGQEVILRCVPISNHLYFYWYRQILGQKVEFLVSFYNNEISEKSEIFDDQFSVERPDGSNFTLKIRSTKLEDSAMYFCASSLQGYYQPQHFGDGTRLSIL.

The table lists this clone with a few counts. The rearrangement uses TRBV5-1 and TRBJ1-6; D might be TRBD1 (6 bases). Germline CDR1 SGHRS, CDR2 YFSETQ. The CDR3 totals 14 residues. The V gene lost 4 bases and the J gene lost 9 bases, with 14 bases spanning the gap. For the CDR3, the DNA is TGCGCCAGCAGCGATGCGCAGGGGAGTTCACCCCTCCACTTT. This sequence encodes CASSDAQGSSPLHF.

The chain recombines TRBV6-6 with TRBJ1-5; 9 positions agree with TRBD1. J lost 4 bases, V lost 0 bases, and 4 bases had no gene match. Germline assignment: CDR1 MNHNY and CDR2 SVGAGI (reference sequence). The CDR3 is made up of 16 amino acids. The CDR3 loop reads CASSYSGQGGNQPQHF. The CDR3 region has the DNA TGTGCCAGCAGTTACTCGGGACAGGGTGGAAATCAGCCCCAGCATTTT.

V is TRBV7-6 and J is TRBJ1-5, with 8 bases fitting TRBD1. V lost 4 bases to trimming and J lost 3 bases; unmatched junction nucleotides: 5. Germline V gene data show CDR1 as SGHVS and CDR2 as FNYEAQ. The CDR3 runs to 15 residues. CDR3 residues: CASSSMTGDNQPQHF. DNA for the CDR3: TGTGCCAGCAGCTCAATGACAGGGGACAATCAGCCCCAGCATTTT. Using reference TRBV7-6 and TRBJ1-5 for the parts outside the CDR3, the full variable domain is GAGVSQSPRYKVTKRGQDVALRCDPISGHVSLYWYRQALGQGPEFLTYFNYEAQQDKSGLPNDRFSAERPEGSISTLTIQRTEQRDSAMYRCASSSMTGDNQPQHFGDGTRLSIL.

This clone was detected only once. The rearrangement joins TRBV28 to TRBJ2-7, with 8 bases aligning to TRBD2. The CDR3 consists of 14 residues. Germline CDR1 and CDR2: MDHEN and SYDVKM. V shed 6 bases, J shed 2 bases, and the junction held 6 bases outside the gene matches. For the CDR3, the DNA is TGTGCCAGCAGCAAAGCCGGGGGGGCCTACGAGCAGTACTTC. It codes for CASSKAGGAYEQYF.

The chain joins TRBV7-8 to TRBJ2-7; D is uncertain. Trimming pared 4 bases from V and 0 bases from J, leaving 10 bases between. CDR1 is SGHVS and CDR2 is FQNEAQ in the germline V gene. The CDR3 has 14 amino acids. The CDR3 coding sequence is TGTGCCAGCAGCTCCGGGTTCAGCTCCTACGAGCAGTACTTC. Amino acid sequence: CASSSGFSSYEQYF. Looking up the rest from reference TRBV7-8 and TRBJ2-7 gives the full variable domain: GAGVSQSPRYKVAKRGQDVALRCDPISGHVSLFWYQQALGQGPEFLTYFQNEAQLDKSGLPSDRFFAERPEGSVSTLKIQRTQQEDSAVYLCASSSGFSSYEQYFGPGTRLTVT.

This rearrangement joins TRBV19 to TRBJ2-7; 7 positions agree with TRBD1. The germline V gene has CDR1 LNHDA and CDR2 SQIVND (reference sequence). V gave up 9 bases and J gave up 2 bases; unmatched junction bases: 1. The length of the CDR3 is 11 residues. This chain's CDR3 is CASGTAYEQYF. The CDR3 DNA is TGTGCCAGCGGGACAGCCTACGAGCAGTACTTC.

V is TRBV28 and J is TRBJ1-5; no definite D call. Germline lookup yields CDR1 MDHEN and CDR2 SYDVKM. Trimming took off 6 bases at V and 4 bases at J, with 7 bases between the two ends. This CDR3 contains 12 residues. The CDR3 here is CASSLRNQPQHF. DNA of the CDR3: TGTGCCAGCAGCCTTCGGAATCAGCCCCAGCATTTT.

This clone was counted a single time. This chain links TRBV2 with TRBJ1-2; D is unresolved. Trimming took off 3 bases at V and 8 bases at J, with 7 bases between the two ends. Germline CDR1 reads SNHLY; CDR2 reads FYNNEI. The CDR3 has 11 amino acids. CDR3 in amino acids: CASSEERGYTF. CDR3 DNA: TGTGCCAGCAGTGAGGAGAGGGGCTACACCTTC.

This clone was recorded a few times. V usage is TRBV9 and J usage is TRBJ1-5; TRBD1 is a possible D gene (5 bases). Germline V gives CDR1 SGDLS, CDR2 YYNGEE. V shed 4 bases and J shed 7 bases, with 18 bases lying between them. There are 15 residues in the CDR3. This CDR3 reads CASSYTGGEGQPQHF. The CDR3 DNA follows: TGTGCCAGCAGCTACACTGGGGGGGAGGGGCAGCCCCAGCATTTT.

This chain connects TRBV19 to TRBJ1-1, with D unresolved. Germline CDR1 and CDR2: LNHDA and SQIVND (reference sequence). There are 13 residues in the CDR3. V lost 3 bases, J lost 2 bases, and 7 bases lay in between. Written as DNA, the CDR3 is TGTGCCAGTAGTATCCCCCTCAACACTGAAGCTTTCTTT. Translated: CASSIPLNTEAFF.

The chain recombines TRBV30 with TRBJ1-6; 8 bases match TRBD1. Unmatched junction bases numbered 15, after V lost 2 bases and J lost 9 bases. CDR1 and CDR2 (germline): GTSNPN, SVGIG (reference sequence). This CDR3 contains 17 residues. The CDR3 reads CAWSPSTGTGFASPLHF. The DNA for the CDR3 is TGTGCCTGGAGTCCGTCGACCGGGACAGGCTTTGCTTCACCCCTCCACTTT. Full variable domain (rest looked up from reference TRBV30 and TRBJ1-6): SQTIHQWPATLVQPVGSPLSLECTVEGTSNPNLYWYRQAAGRGLQLLFYSVGIGQISSEVPQNLSASRPQDRQFILSSKKLLLSDSGFYLCAWSPSTGTGFASPLHFGNGTRLTVT.

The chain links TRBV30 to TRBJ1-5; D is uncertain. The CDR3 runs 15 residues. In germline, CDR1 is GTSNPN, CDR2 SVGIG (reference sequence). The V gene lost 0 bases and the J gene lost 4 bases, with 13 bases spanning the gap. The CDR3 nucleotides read TGTGCCTGGAGTGTACGGCGGGGAAAGAATCAGCCCCAGCATTTT. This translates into CAWSVRRGKNQPQHF.